The entry below gives a single T cell receptor beta chain sequence along with its context. The data were obtained in a study of blood T cell repertoires in COVID-19. In the original workflow: Using reference gene primer amplification, nucleated cell counts were estimated. Profiling relied on immunoSEQ multiplex PCR, and the TCRdb table lists in-frame clones only, not all of them. V and J calls and clone size are those listed in that table; D and trimming were worked out from the DNA. This table holds about 60,000 clones, 88% found once. The V gene lost 0 bases and the J gene lost 2 bases, with 7 bases spanning the gap. The CDR3 consists of 14 residues. CDR1 and CDR2 (germline): SGHRS, YFSETQ.

Sequencing was done on a sample of peripheral blood. This chain links TRBV5-1 with TRBJ2-3; a possible D gene is TRBD1 (6 bases). This sequence was found in a man in his 60s with acute or convalescent COVID-19. The CDR3 region has the DNA TGCGCCAGCAGCTTGGGACAGGACACAGATACGCAGTATTTT. Its translation is CASSLGQDTDTQYF.